Detailed here is one TCR beta chain. Its antigen is undetermined. Sequencing was performed with immunoSEQ multiplex PCR; in TCRdb, only in-frame clones are kept and a portion is missing. The sample records about 77,000 clones, roughly 92% being singletons. The timepoints at which blood was sampled were baseline, cycle 4 day 1, and cycle 7 day 1. CDR3 length: 15 amino acids. Trimming took 0 bases from V and 6 from J, leaving 14 bases between them. Germline CDR1 is MGHRA and CDR2 is YSYEKL. These data originate in a study of OX40 agonist ivuxolimab in advanced cancers. Study-wide points: Researchers did not determine the expanded peripheral T cells' antigen specificity. The mean number of expanded clones was higher in CD8+ T cells than in CD4+.

The origin of this receptor is an adult with an advanced solid tumor such as melanoma, head and neck, liver or kidney cancer. V usage is TRBV4-1 and J usage is TRBJ2-5, with D perhaps TRBD1 or TRBD2 (5 bases each). The input for sequencing was CD4+ or CD8+ T cells sorted from blood, taken in a trial of the OX40 agonist ivuxolimab. This CDR3 is CASSQDAGTTKTQYF. For the CDR3, the DNA is TGCGCCAGCAGCCAAGATGCCGGGACGACGAAGACCCAGTACTTC.